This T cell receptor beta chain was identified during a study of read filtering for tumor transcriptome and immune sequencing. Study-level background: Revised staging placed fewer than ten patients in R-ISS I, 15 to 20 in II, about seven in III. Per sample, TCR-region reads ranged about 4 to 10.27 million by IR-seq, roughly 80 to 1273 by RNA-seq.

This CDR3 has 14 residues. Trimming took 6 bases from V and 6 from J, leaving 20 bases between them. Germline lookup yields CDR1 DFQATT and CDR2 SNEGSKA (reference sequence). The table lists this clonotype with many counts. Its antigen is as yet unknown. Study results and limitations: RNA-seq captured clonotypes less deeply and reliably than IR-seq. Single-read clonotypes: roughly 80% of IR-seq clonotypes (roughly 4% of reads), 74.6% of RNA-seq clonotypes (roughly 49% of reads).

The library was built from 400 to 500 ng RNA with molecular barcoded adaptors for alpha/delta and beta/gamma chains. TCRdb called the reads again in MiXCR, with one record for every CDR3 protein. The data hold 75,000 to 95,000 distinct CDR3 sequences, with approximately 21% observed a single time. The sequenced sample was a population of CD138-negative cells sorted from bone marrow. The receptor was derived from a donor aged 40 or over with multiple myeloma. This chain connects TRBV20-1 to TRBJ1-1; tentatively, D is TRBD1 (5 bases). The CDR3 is CSATPPRDLSEAFF. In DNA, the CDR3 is TGCAGTGCCACCCCTCCCAGGGATTTGTCTGAAGCTTTCTTT.